A single TCR beta chain is shown here with its context. Primers included in the PCR were 60 Vbeta and 13 Jbeta primers. Under the authors' procedure: A follow-up analysis tallied around 80 million unique TCR beta chains, about 11 million shared. Assay: immunoSEQ multiplex PCR; the TCRdb copy retains only in-frame clones and omits some. V, J and clone size were drawn from that table, and D and trimming were deduced from the DNA. The sample includes approximately 110,000 clones, under 85% of them seen just once. The entry originates in a study of cytomegalovirus exposure and HLA in healthy donors. The CDR3 has 15 amino acids. The germline CDR1 and CDR2 sequences are SGHNT and YYREEE (reference sequence). Trimming removed 4 bases at V and 0 bases at J, with 11 bases between. All the people who gave samples were healthy bone marrow donors.

The sequence was obtained from a woman aged 40 to 50 in good health and CMV-seropositive. Sequencing input: PBMCs. The chain recombines TRBV5-4 with TRBJ2-1, with D tentatively TRBD1 (6 bases). The CDR3, as DNA: TGTGCCAGCAGCCCCGGACAGATCTCCTACAATGAGCAGTTCTTC. It encodes CASSPGQISYNEQFF.